This entry describes one T cell receptor beta chain. Its antigen has not been determined. No base quality values were provided; no much bigger clone lies one nucleotide off. Every donor in the study was a healthy Caucasian. Three pairs of female monozygotic twins, all aged roughly 18 to 30 years, were included in the twin cohort. Peripheral blood mononuclear cells were used as the source from which RNA for TCR libraries was isolated. The record originates from a study of identical twins (dated by TCRdb to 2015 to 2016). About the investigation overall: To test whether fetal clonotypes persist, the study used deep sequencing on TCR alpha and beta repertoires from monozygotic twins, unrelated adults of various ages, and cord blood. To rule out contamination, the twin experiments were replicated at different times with different library preparation protocols. General study outcomes and caveats: Excess twin sharing in beta out-of-frame sequences was weaker because fewer shared sequences lowered the signal-to-noise ratio. Zero-insertion analyses could be partly confounded by invariant T cells such as MAIT and iNKT, though diverse VJ usage argued against such confounding for most clonotypes. Recombination models systematically underestimated out-of-frame TCR alpha sharing in monozygotic twins but agreed with sharing between unrelated individuals. Compared with coincidental sharing between unrelated individuals, out-of-frame TCR alpha sequences shared between twins showed an excess of sequences with low generation probability. Because the same donors could not be followed over many years, the conclusions relied on cross-sectional statistical analysis. Fewer insertions were carried by abundant cord blood beta clonotypes, a similar but weaker trend appeared in young adult naive repertoires, and no such trend appeared in memory repertoires.

Sequences SGHTA (CDR1) and FQGNSA (CDR2) are obtained from the germline V gene. There are 15 amino acids in the CDR3, from cysteine to phenylalanine inclusive. The CDR3 DNA has 45 bases and is translated from base 1. V and J are truncated by 1 base and 5 bases respectively, leaving an intervening sequence of 15 bases. The library relied on 5' RACE. The listed sequencing device is Illumina HiSeq 2000. A universal primer binding site was introduced by template switching, and a unique molecular identifier was present in the final cDNA, enabling accurate counting of TCR cDNA molecules. Specific primers in the conserved constant-segment region were used to synthesize first-strand cDNA for the TCR alpha and beta chains. To control for contamination, each cDNA library was double barcoded with a SMART-Mk sample barcode plus Illumina barcodes. TruSeq adapter sequences along with Illumina sample barcodes were introduced in two successive PCR steps. The TCR alpha and beta cDNA libraries were sequenced on the Illumina HiSeq platform using custom primers. As for the original processing: MiGEC was used to process raw reads and extract unique molecular identifiers, and MiXCR was used to find CDR3 positions. Recombination models were inferred per individual with the repgenHMM and IGoR tools using an EM algorithm. Shared clonotype analysis was performed with the tcR package in R, normalizing sharing by the product of cloneset sizes. To study raw recombination without the effects of thymic and clonal selection, out-of-frame nonproductive sequences were analyzed. Clones were called with MiXCR by TCRdb after fastp trimmed the public reads at Q25, and only in-frame beta chains were retained. Here each entry gathers all rows of one CDR3 protein and keeps the most common genes and DNA. The V and J calls reflect TCRdb's pipeline rather than the authors' work. Counted in this sample were about 660,000 distinct CDR3 sequences; under 9% of them appeared once. Roughly 0.9% of the sample is taken by the ten largest.

This sample also appeared in a second study, on yellow fever vaccine responses in identical twins. In that second paper, the authors write: The T cell response to vaccination in identical twins was reported by the authors to appear partly convergent and partly personalized. The study precisely tracked vaccine-responding T cell clones in identical twins.

Sequencing was carried out using PBMCs. The chain links TRBV7-2 with TRBJ2-7; no confident D gene assignment can be made. The TCR comes from a woman aged 18-35 years in good health. The CDR3: CASSLGRAWLDEQYF. The DNA sequence is given as TGTGCCAGCAGCTTAGGTAGGGCCTGGCTTGACGAGCAGTACTTC.